This TCR beta chain is drawn from a study of blood T cell repertoires in COVID-19. For the study at large: Sites across the United States, Italy and Spain contributed samples from acute and convalescent COVID-19.

Authors' methods: Counts of nucleated cells, estimated from reference gene primer amplification, were obtained. Sequencing used immunoSEQ multiplex PCR; TCRdb keeps in-frame clones, though not all of them. Clone size and V and J calls were adopted from that table, with D and trimming inferred from the DNA. Of about 130,000 clones in the sample, approximately 84% were seen once. The sequencing input was peripheral blood. This receptor was taken from a woman aged 80 or over with acute or convalescent COVID-19.

The CDR3 loop is CASRGQGNTGELFF. The CDR3 bases are TGTGCCAGCAGAGGACAGGGGAACACCGGGGAGCTGTTTTTT. V is TRBV2 and J is TRBJ2-2, with TRBD1 matching over 8 bases. The V gene's germline CDR1 is SNHLY and CDR2 FYNNEI. V was pared by 6 bases and J by 1 base, with 1 base of the junction left unmatched. This CDR3 has 14 amino acids.